The present T cell receptor beta chain was sequenced within a study of Ad26.COV2.S vaccination and SARS-CoV-2 variants. This clone occurred a few times. Measured with immunoSEQ multiplex PCR; TCRdb has only the in-frame clones, and not every one. The top ten clones hold around 2% of a sample with about 400,000 clones, approximately 90% of them seen once. In germline, CDR1 is LNHDA, CDR2 SQIVND (reference sequence). The CDR3 sequence is 13 residues long. The ends were cut back, 5 bases at V and 9 bases at J, with 14 bases in the middle. The treatment is: about 20 received Ad26.COV2.S at low or high dose, single or two shots; about 5 received placebo; per-sample allocation not given. The study sampled participants on day 63 after the first vaccine or placebo injection. The donor's status was that of an adult aged 18-55 years in Boston. Wuhan-strain SARS-CoV-2 spike was expressed by the Ad26 vector that made up the vaccine.

The clonotype comes from a person aged 18-65 years who received the Ad26.COV2.S COVID-19 vaccine or a placebo. The chain is built from TRBV19 and TRBJ2-4; D is possibly TRBD1 (6 bases). The sample in question was peripheral blood, obtained in a trial of Ad26.COV2.S vaccine versus placebo. The CDR3 region is CASSANREGIQYF. The CDR3 DNA is TGTGCCAGTAGTGCTAACAGGGAAGGCATTCAGTACTTC.